Below are 25 T cell receptor beta chains sequenced from a single sample in a study of blood T cell repertoires in COVID-19. This table comes from immunoSEQ multiplex PCR, and its TCRdb copy is limited to in-frame clones, with some not included. The table shows some 80,000 clones, with about 88% occurring only once. Sequencing was performed on peripheral blood. Source of these receptors: a man aged 55-75 years with COVID-19, enrolled during active disease.

The chain combines TRBV24-1 with TRBJ1-2; D is uncertain. Trimming took off 5 bases at V and 5 bases at J, with 14 bases between the two ends. The CDR3 sequence is 14 residues long. Germline V gives CDR1 KGHDR, CDR2 SFDVKD. CDR3 bases: TGTGCCACCAGTGGACGAGGTGGGGAGTATGGCTACACCTTC. It specifies CATSGRGGEYGYTF.

The rearrangement links TRBV2 to TRBJ1-6; the D is unclear. Germline V gene sequence: CDR1 SNHLY, CDR2 FYNNEI. This CDR3 has 13 residues. V lost 6 bases and J 2 bases, leaving 5 bases between the germline ends. In DNA, the CDR3 is TGTGCCAGCAGGCTACCCTATAATTCACCCCTCCACTTT. Its translation: CASRLPYNSPLHF.

Only a few counts were recorded for this clone. Additional DNA sequences in this sample encode the identical CDR3. The chain employs TRBV19 and TRBJ2-6, with D maybe TRBD1 (5 bases). This CDR3 is built from 15 residues. The V end was cut by 3 bases, the J end by 4 bases, with 10 bases between. CDR1 is LNHDA and CDR2 is SQIVND in the germline V gene (reference sequence). The CDR3 is CASSIQGAGANVLTF. The CDR3 nucleotides are TGTGCCAGTAGTATCCAGGGCGCCGGGGCCAACGTCCTGACTTTC. Variable domain in full (rest from reference TRBV19 and TRBJ2-6): DGGITQSPKYLFRKEGQNVTLSCEQNLNHDAMYWYRQDPGQGLRLIYYSQIVNDFQKGDIAEGYSVSREKKESFPLTVTSAQKNPTAFYLCASSIQGAGANVLTFGAGSRLTVL.

This clone was seen a few times. V gene TRBV3-1 (or the pseudogene TRBV3-2) combines with J gene TRBJ2-5, with 12 positions matching TRBD2. Looked up from germline, CDR1 is LGHDT and CDR2 is YNNKEL (reference sequence). The J segment lost 7 bases and the V segment lost 3 bases, leaving 6 bases of the junction unmatched. The CDR3 consists of 15 residues. The CDR3 here is CASSQGLAGLGTQYF. DNA of the CDR3: TGTGCCAGCAGCCAGGGACTAGCGGGTCTCGGGACCCAGTACTTC.

V is TRBV13 and J is TRBJ2-1; 9 bases fit TRBD1. Trimming removed 4 bases from V and 8 bases from J; junction bases left unmatched: 9. Germline CDR1 reads PRHDT; CDR2 reads FYEKMQ (reference sequence). The CDR3 length is 15 residues. The CDR3 is CASSYSGTGWHEQFF. The CDR3 nucleotides are TGTGCCAGCAGCTACTCCGGGACAGGGTGGCATGAGCAGTTCTTC.

The J gene is TRBJ1-5, the V gene TRBV28; TRBD1 aligns across 12 bases. CDR3 length: 15 amino acids. The J segment lost 7 bases and the V segment lost 3 bases, leaving 4 bases of the junction unmatched. The germline CDR1 and CDR2 sequences are MDHEN and SYDVKM. The CDR3 DNA sequence: TGTGCCAGCAGTTTGGGGACAGGGGGCTACCAGCCCCAGCATTTT. It is translated as CASSLGTGGYQPQHF. The complete variable domain, with remaining parts taken from reference TRBV28 and TRBJ1-5, reads DVKVTQSSRYLVKRTGEKVFLECVQDMDHENMFWYRQDPGLGLRLIYFSYDVKMKEKGDIPEGYSVSREKKERFSLILESASTNQTSMYLCASSLGTGGYQPQHFGDGTRLSIL.

The V gene is TRBV24-1, the J gene TRBJ2-1; 14 bases are a match to TRBD2. V was clipped by 0 bases and J by 0 bases; unmatched bases: 3. Germline CDR1 reads KGHDR; CDR2 reads SFDVKD. The CDR3 covers 19 residues. The chain's CDR3 is CATSDLRGTSGSSYNEQFF. CDR3 bases: TGTGCCACCAGTGATTTGCGGGGGACTAGCGGGAGCTCCTACAATGAGCAGTTCTTC.

This CDR3 is CASEGAYEQYF. The CDR3 region has the DNA TGTGCCAGCGAGGGTGCCTACGAGCAGTACTTC. The rearrangement links TRBV5-5 to TRBJ2-7; TRBD2 might be the D (5 bases). Trimming stripped 7 bases from V and 2 bases from J, with 7 bases between. Germline values: CDR1 SGHKS, CDR2 YYEKEE (reference sequence). The CDR3 is 11 residues long. The full variable domain, completed using reference TRBV5-5 and TRBJ2-7, is DAGVTQSPTHLIKTRGQQVTLRCSPISGHKSVSWYQQVLGQGPQFIFQYYEKEERGRGNFPDRFSARQFPNYSSELNVNALLLGDSALYLCASEGAYEQYFGPGTRLTVT.

The chain joins TRBV7-6 to TRBJ2-2; weak D call: TRBD2 (6 bases). Deletions cut 3 bases from V and 5 bases from J, with 16 bases between. The V gene's germline CDR1 is SGHVS and CDR2 FNYEAQ. The CDR3 has 16 residues. The CDR3 nucleotides read TGTGCCAGCAGCTTGGGTATCGGGAGTGGTACCGGGGAGCTGTTTTTT. Its protein is CASSLGIGSGTGELFF.

This chain connects TRBV19 to TRBJ1-5; TRBD1 matches 11 bases. V lost 8 bases and J lost 6; bases outside the gene matches: 9. The CDR3 is made up of 15 amino acids. Germline V CDR1 and CDR2: LNHDA, SQIVND (reference sequence). CDR3 bases: TGTGCCAGTCGACCGGGACAGGGGGGAGGTCAGCCCCAGCATTTT. This gives the protein CASRPGQGGGQPQHF.

This sequence joins TRBV7-6 and TRBJ2-5; D uncertain. CDR1 is SGHVS, CDR2 FNYEAQ, per germline. CDR3 length: 15 amino acids. Deletions cut 6 bases from V and 3 bases from J, with 17 bases between. The CDR3 region is CASSFRLGFEETQYF. CDR3 coding DNA: TGTGCCAGCAGTTTTCGACTCGGGTTTGAAGAGACCCAGTACTTC.

The rearrangement joins TRBV5-1 to TRBJ1-4, with D maybe TRBD1 (5 bases). Germline values: CDR1 SGHRS, CDR2 YFSETQ. V lost 0 bases and J lost 12, with 15 bases in between. The CDR3 runs 14 residues. This chain's CDR3 is CASSLAQATDELFF. In DNA, the CDR3 is TGCGCCAGCAGCTTGGCCCAGGCGACAGACGAACTGTTTTTT.

The chain joins TRBV24-1 to TRBJ2-7; 9 bases match TRBD2. The CDR3 has 15 residues. The trim removed 4 bases at V and 4 bases at J, leaving 7 bases unmatched. Per germline, CDR1 KGHDR and CDR2 SFDVKD. The CDR3 coding sequence is TGTGCCACCAGTGAAGGTAGCGGGAGTCAGTACGAGCAGTACTTC. Its translation: CATSEGSGSQYEQYF.

The V and J genes are TRBV28 and TRBJ1-3; D uncertain. Deletions cut 6 bases from V and 0 bases from J, with 9 bases between. There are 14 residues in the CDR3. Germline V gene lookup returns CDR1 MDHEN and CDR2 SYDVKM. The CDR3 DNA is TGTGCCAGCAGCCTAGCGGCCTCTGGAAACACCATATATTTT. This sequence encodes CASSLAASGNTIYF.

This clone was counted a single time. The V call is TRBV3-1 (or the pseudogene TRBV3-2), the J call TRBJ2-1, with 9 bases aligning to TRBD2. Germline V gene lookup returns CDR1 LGHDT and CDR2 YNNKEL (reference sequence). V shed 3 bases, J shed 9 bases, and the junction held 9 bases outside the gene matches. The CDR3 contains 15 residues. DNA of the CDR3: TGTGCCAGCAGCCAGGCGGGAGGGCCGTCGGGTGAGCAGTTCTTC. It yields the protein CASSQAGGPSGEQFF.

The V gene is TRBV19, the J gene TRBJ2-3, with a tentative D call TRBD2 (7 bases). The germline V gene has CDR1 LNHDA and CDR2 SQIVND (reference sequence). V was shortened by 4 bases and J by 4 bases, with 9 bases between the two germline ends. The CDR3 sequence is 13 residues long. The CDR3 DNA reads TGTGCCAGTAGTACGGGGGGCCCAGATACGCAGTATTTT. The encoded protein is CASSTGGPDTQYF. The whole variable domain, remainder taken from reference TRBV19 and TRBJ2-3, is DGGITQSPKYLFRKEGQNVTLSCEQNLNHDAMYWYRQDPGQGLRLIYYSQIVNDFQKGDIAEGYSVSREKKESFPLTVTSAQKNPTAFYLCASSTGGPDTQYFGPGTRLTVL.

The V and J genes are TRBV13 and TRBJ1-2; 9 positions match TRBD1. Germline trimming cut 5 bases from V and 4 bases from J; bases unmatched to any gene: 11. Germline V gene lookup returns CDR1 PRHDT and CDR2 FYEKMQ (reference sequence). The CDR3 sequence is 16 residues long. CDR3 in DNA: TGTGCCAGCAGCAGATATACAGGGGGCTCTATCTATGGCTACACCTTC. Amino acids: CASSRYTGGSIYGYTF.

V and J are TRBV19 and TRBJ1-1, with 9 bases identical to TRBD1. Losses at the gene ends were 5 bases for V and 9 bases for J; bases not matched to a gene: 7. This CDR3 has 13 amino acids. Germline CDR1 reads LNHDA; CDR2 reads SQIVND (reference sequence). CDR3 amino acids: CASSARDRDQAFF. The CDR3 coding sequence is TGTGCCAGTAGTGCCCGGGACAGGGATCAAGCTTTCTTT.

A single count supports this clone. CDR3 amino acids: CASSHDGGGDTEAFF. The CDR3 DNA sequence: TGTGCCAGCAGCCATGACGGGGGGGGCGACACTGAAGCTTTCTTT. The V call is TRBV4-2, the J call TRBJ1-1, with D possibly being TRBD1 (6 bases). Looked up from germline, CDR1 is LGHNA and CDR2 is YNFKEQ. The CDR3 length is 15 residues. Between the trimmed V and J ends, which lost 3 bases and 3 bases, there was a span of 14 bases.

This clone has just a few counts. The chain is built from TRBV7-7 and TRBJ2-2; TRBD1 matches 8 bases. J was trimmed by 0 bases and V by 5 bases; bases with no gene match: 5. The CDR3 runs 16 residues. Per germline, CDR1 SSHAT and CDR2 FNYEAQ (reference sequence). The CDR3 DNA sequence: TGTGCCAGCAGCCCCCCAGGGGGCGCGAACACCGGGGAGCTGTTTTTT. It specifies CASSPPGGANTGELFF.

This chain links TRBV7-3 with TRBJ2-1, with a weak D call TRBD1 (6 bases). V lost 5 bases, J lost 9 bases, and 20 bases lay in between. This CDR3 comprises 15 residues. The germline CDR1 and CDR2 sequences are SGHTA and FQGTGA. CDR3 coding DNA: TGTGCCAGCAGCCTGTTGCCAATACCGGACAGTGAGCAGTTCTTC. Its translation: CASSLLPIPDSEQFF.

V and J are TRBV7-9 and TRBJ1-1; 8 nucleotides agree with TRBD1. The CDR3 covers 15 residues. CDR1 and CDR2 (germline): SEHNR, FQNEAQ (reference sequence). After removal of 5 bases from V and 1 base from J, the junction contained 6 bases not matched to a gene. The CDR3 nucleotides are TGTGCCAGCAGCCCTCGGACAGGGAGGAACACTGAAGCTTTCTTT. Residues: CASSPRTGRNTEAFF.

The CDR3 loop reads CASSETGDYGYTF. The CDR3 DNA follows: TGTGCCAGCAGTGAAACAGGAGACTATGGCTACACCTTC. The chain couples TRBV6-1 to TRBJ1-2; maybe TRBD1 (5 bases). The CDR3 runs to 13 residues. From germline, CDR1 is MNHNS and CDR2 SASEGT. Trimming cost V 2 bases and J 3 bases, with 7 bases left between them.

The V and J genes are TRBV7-9 and TRBJ2-3; D remains ambiguous. The V and J ends lost 5 bases and 4 bases respectively, with 7 bases between them. Germline V gives CDR1 SEHNR, CDR2 FQNEAQ (reference sequence). The CDR3 covers 12 residues. This CDR3 reads CASSPIADTQYF. The CDR3 nucleotides are TGTGCCAGCAGCCCGATAGCAGATACGCAGTATTTT.

V is TRBV7-9 and J is TRBJ1-4; D gene unclear. There are 12 residues in the CDR3. Trimming took off 6 bases at V and 8 bases at J, with 10 bases between the two ends. CDR1 and CDR2 from the germline V gene are SEHNR and FQNEAQ (reference sequence). Here the CDR3 reads CASSPSSEKLFF. CDR3 DNA sequence: TGTGCCAGCAGTCCCTCGTCGGAAAAACTGTTTTTT.